This is a list of T cell receptor beta chains from one sample in a study of early T cells in non-severe SARS-CoV-2 infection. In TCRdb, the 5' RACE reads were re-called with MiXCR into one record per CDR3 protein. The data show tens of thousands of distinct CDR3 sequences, approximately 6.9% seen once. Sample: whole blood, taken at baseline. These receptors were collected from an adult who was a healthcare worker with PCR-confirmed SARS-CoV-2 infection or an uninfected control (not recorded which). The CDR3 runs from the conserved cysteine through the conserved F or W. Fields, in order: clone size, V gene, D gene, J gene, CDR3 protein, CDR3 DNA. The D gene is left open where the match is weak. Clone size, where shown, is once, few, many, or a class for clones that have expanded.

>NA|TRBV27|NA|TRBJ1-1
CASSPQQGTDTEAFF
TGTGCCAGCAGTCCTCAACAGGGTACTGACACTGAAGCTTTCTTT
>medium-sized|TRBV12-5|TRBD1|TRBJ2-5
CASGLEGQAEQETQYF
TGTGCTAGTGGTTTGGAAGGACAGGCGGAGCAAGAGACCCAGTACTTC
>few|TRBV5-4|NA|TRBJ2-5
CASSLSSDARETQYF
TGTGCCAGCAGCTTGAGTAGCGACGCCCGGGAGACCCAGTACTTC
>once|TRBV3-1|TRBD1|TRBJ1-6
CASSPSGTGGPPLHF
TGTGCCAGCAGCCCCTCCGGGACAGGGGGCCCACCCCTCCACTTT
>many|TRBV27|NA|TRBJ1-5
CASSLSPPGQGDQPQHF
TGTGCCAGCAGTTTATCCCCCCCAGGGCAGGGCGATCAGCCCCAGCATTTT
>NA|TRBV20-1|NA|TRBJ2-7
CSASPQVSRATTIYSYEQYF
TGCAGTGCTAGCCCCCAAGTGAGCAGGGCCACCACCATATACTCCTACGAGCAGTACTTC
>many|TRBV5-6|NA|TRBJ1-1
CASSSGKDEAFF
TGTGCCAGCAGCTCGGGAAAAGATGAAGCTTTCTTT
>medium-sized|TRBV7-6|TRBD1|TRBJ2-2
CASSLRQGYTGELFF
TGTGCCAGCAGCTTAAGACAGGGGTACACCGGGGAGCTGTTTTTT
>many|TRBV2|NA|TRBJ2-7
CASHMVPSSYEQYF
TGTGCCAGCCACATGGTACCGAGCTCCTACGAGCAGTACTTC
>NA|TRBV10-2|NA|TRBJ1-1
CASSQRRMNTEVFF
TGCGCCAGCAGTCAACGACGGATGAACACTGAAGTTTTCTTT
>few|TRBV18|NA|TRBJ1-4
CASSPEWGGPLFF
TGTGCCAGCTCACCGGAGTGGGGAGGCCCACTGTTTTTT
>few|TRBV12-3/TRBV12-4|NA|TRBJ1-2
CASSLLQSYGYTF
TGTGCCAGCAGTTTGTTGCAGAGTTATGGCTACACCTTC
>many|TRBV20-1|NA|TRBJ1-2
CSASTATADYGYTF
TGCAGTGCTAGTACCGCGACAGCAGACTATGGCTACACCTTC
>few|TRBV10-3|TRBD1|TRBJ1-1
CAISTNRGISTEAFF
TGTGCCATCAGTACTAACAGGGGGATTAGCACTGAAGCTTTCTTT
>NA|TRBV6-5|NA|TRBJ1-3
CASSYAPGRGNTIYF
TGTGCCAGCAGTTACGCCCCGGGCAGAGGAAACACCATATATTTT
>many|TRBV4-2|NA|TRBJ2-5
CASSQVGGQETQYF
TGTGCCAGCAGCCAAGTTGGGGGTCAGGAGACCCAGTACTTC
>many|TRBV18|NA|TRBJ2-5
CASSPRETQYF
TGTGCCAGCTCACCGAGAGAGACCCAGTACTTC
>few|TRBV6-6|TRBD2|TRBJ2-5
CASSYDYAGAGETQYF
TGTGCCAGCAGTTACGACTATGCGGGAGCAGGAGAGACCCAGTACTTC
>few|TRBV28|TRBD1|TRBJ2-7
CASSSRDSHPYEQYF
TGTGCCAGCAGTTCCCGGGACAGCCACCCCTACGAGCAGTACTTC
>few|TRBV6-5|TRBD1|TRBJ2-5
CASSSGAGQGYQETQYF
TGTGCCAGCAGTTCGGGAGCGGGACAGGGGTACCAAGAGACCCAGTACTTC
>many|TRBV6-6|NA|TRBJ2-7
CASSYSSNPQDFNYEQYF
TGTGCCAGCAGTTACTCGAGTAACCCGCAGGACTTTAATTACGAGCAGTACTTC
>many|TRBV7-8|NA|TRBJ1-1
CASSLDEGLNTEAFF
TGTGCCAGCAGCTTAGACGAGGGTTTGAACACTGAAGCTTTCTTT
>NA|TRBV7-3|TRBD1|TRBJ1-4
CASSASNPGQLKLFF
TGTGCCAGCAGCGCATCTAACCCGGGACAGCTGAAACTGTTTTTT
>many|TRBV24-1|NA|TRBJ2-1
CATSDFGGSNEQFF
TGTGCCACCAGTGATTTTGGAGGGTCCAATGAGCAGTTCTTC
>many|TRBV4-1|TRBD2|TRBJ2-5
CASSQGRIRLAGEETQYF
TGCGCCAGCAGCCAAGGCCGAATTCGACTAGCGGGAGAAGAGACCCAGTACTTC
>many|TRBV20-1|NA|TRBJ1-1
CSARDGIRPEAFF
TGCAGTGCTAGGGACGGGATTCGTCCTGAAGCTTTCTTT
>few|TRBV3-1|TRBD2|TRBJ2-7
CASSSTTSGRSDEQYF
TGTGCCAGCAGCTCTACGACTAGCGGGAGAAGTGACGAGCAGTACTTC
>many|TRBV6-5|TRBD1|TRBJ2-7
CASSWTGAPYEQYF
TGTGCCAGCAGTTGGACAGGGGCACCCTACGAGCAGTACTTC
>few|TRBV24-1|TRBD2|TRBJ2-1
CATSDSSGKQFF
TGTGCCACCAGTGATTCCAGCGGGAAGCAGTTCTTC
>NA|TRBV10-3|TRBD2|TRBJ2-5
CAISRSSGEEGAQYF
TGTGCCATCAGTCGGAGTAGCGGGGAGGAAGGGGCCCAGTACTTC
>many|TRBV5-5|NA|TRBJ1-5
CASSLLWDQPQHF
TGTGCCAGCAGCTTGCTGTGGGATCAGCCCCAGCATTTT
>many|TRBV20-1|NA|TRBJ1-1
CSAREKRGSKNTEAFF
TGCAGTGCTAGAGAAAAGAGGGGAAGCAAGAACACTGAAGCTTTCTTT
>many|TRBV29-1|NA|TRBJ1-1
CSVEGSGLRRSSNTEAFF
TGCAGCGTTGAAGGATCAGGGCTGAGGAGGAGTTCGAACACTGAAGCTTTCTTT
>NA|TRBV20-1|TRBD2|TRBJ2-3
CSAPERGLGADTQYF
TGCAGTGCACCAGAGAGAGGACTAGGCGCAGATACGCAGTATTTT
>many|TRBV28|NA|TRBJ2-7
CASSFPPRERFYEQYF
TGTGCCAGCAGTTTCCCCCCCAGGGAAAGATTCTACGAGCAGTACTTC
>few|TRBV24-1|NA|TRBJ2-2
CATSEQTGELFF
TGTGCCACCAGTGAACAAACCGGGGAGCTGTTTTTT
>many|TRBV11-2|NA|TRBJ1-5
CASSSSDQPQHF
TGTGCCAGCAGCTCCAGCGATCAGCCCCAGCATTTT
>NA|TRBV4-2|TRBD1|TRBJ1-3
CASSHPIAPRGLGNTIYF
TGTGCCAGCAGCCATCCCATCGCGCCCAGGGGGCTCGGAAACACCATATATTTT
>few|TRBV20-1|TRBD1|TRBJ1-4
CSARQGSTNEKLFF
TGCAGTGCAAGACAGGGTTCTACTAATGAAAAACTGTTTTTT
>NA|TRBV7-2|NA|TRBJ2-5
CASSGGSFGAETQYF
TGTGCCAGCAGTGGCGGGTCATTTGGCGCCGAGACCCAGTACTTC
>NA|TRBV28|NA|TRBJ2-7
CASSTGSYEQYF
TGTGCCAGCAGCACGGGGAGCTACGAGCAGTACTTC
>NA|TRBV2|TRBD2|TRBJ2-1
CASDTGRVGNEQFF
TGTGCCAGCGACACGGGGAGGGTTGGCAATGAGCAGTTCTTC
>few|TRBV5-6|NA|TRBJ2-2
CASSLVGGPNTGELFF
TGTGCCAGCAGCTTGGTTGGGGGACCTAACACCGGGGAGCTGTTTTTT
>NA|TRBV5-6|TRBD2|TRBJ2-1
CASSLATSGILSYNEQFF
TGTGCCAGCAGCTTGGCGACTAGCGGGATTCTCTCCTACAATGAGCAGTTCTTC
>NA|TRBV24-1|TRBD2|TRBJ2-3
CATSDQLAYPTDTQYF
TGTGCCACCAGTGACCAACTAGCGTATCCCACAGATACGCAGTATTTT
>NA|TRBV20-1|NA|TRBJ1-3
CSALAGDRNTIYF
TGCAGTGCTCTGGCCGGGGATAGAAACACCATATATTTT
>many|TRBV30|NA|TRBJ2-2
CAWSVFPDTGELFF
TGTGCCTGGAGTGTCTTCCCGGACACCGGGGAGCTGTTTTTT
>NA|TRBV14|TRBD2|TRBJ2-3
CASSPLLAGPPDTQYF
TGTGCCAGCAGCCCGTTATTAGCGGGACCCCCGGATACGCAGTATTTT
>many|TRBV7-2|TRBD2|TRBJ2-3
CASSTQRGPLYTQYF
TGTGCCAGCAGCACCCAGCGGGGCCCCCTTTATACGCAGTATTTT
>few|TRBV5-5|NA|TRBJ2-5
CASSGGWAGETQYF
TGTGCCAGCAGCGGGGGATGGGCTGGGGAGACCCAGTACTTC
>few|TRBV20-1|TRBD2|TRBJ2-1
CSARGLAEYYNEQFF
TGCAGTGCTAGAGGACTAGCGGAGTACTACAATGAGCAGTTCTTC
>many|TRBV5-3|NA|TRBJ1-5
CARGPTRAPGQPQHF
TGTGCCAGAGGACCGACGCGGGCCCCCGGTCAGCCCCAGCATTTT
>few|TRBV7-2|NA|TRBJ2-7
CASSLRFSSYEQYF
TGTGCCAGCAGCTTAAGATTTAGCAGTTACGAGCAGTACTTC
>medium-sized|TRBV11-1|TRBD2|TRBJ2-1
CASTLAGPMDEQFF
TGTGCCAGCACCTTAGCGGGACCGATGGATGAGCAGTTCTTC
>many|TRBV7-6|TRBD1|TRBJ1-2
CASSPDLTGGADGYTF
TGTGCCAGCAGCCCGGATTTAACAGGGGGCGCGGACGGCTACACCTTC
>many|TRBV7-9|TRBD1|TRBJ2-6
CASSTHTGAGANVLTF
TGTGCCAGCAGCACACATACAGGGGCTGGGGCCAACGTCCTGACTTTC
>few|TRBV10-3|TRBD2|TRBJ2-1
CAISESITSGPYNEQFF
TGTGCCATCAGTGAGTCGATAACTAGCGGGCCCTACAATGAGCAGTTCTTC
>many|TRBV20-1|NA|TRBJ2-2
CSARLGNTGELFF
TGCAGTGCTAGATTGGGGAACACCGGGGAGCTGTTTTTT
>few|TRBV7-2|NA|TRBJ1-3
CASSLVGGESSGNTIYF
TGTGCCAGCAGCTTAGTCGGAGGGGAGAGCTCTGGAAACACCATATATTTT
>many|TRBV6-5|NA|TRBJ2-1
CASNSPRDNNNEQFF
TGTGCCAGCAATTCTCCCCGGGACAACAACAATGAGCAGTTCTTC